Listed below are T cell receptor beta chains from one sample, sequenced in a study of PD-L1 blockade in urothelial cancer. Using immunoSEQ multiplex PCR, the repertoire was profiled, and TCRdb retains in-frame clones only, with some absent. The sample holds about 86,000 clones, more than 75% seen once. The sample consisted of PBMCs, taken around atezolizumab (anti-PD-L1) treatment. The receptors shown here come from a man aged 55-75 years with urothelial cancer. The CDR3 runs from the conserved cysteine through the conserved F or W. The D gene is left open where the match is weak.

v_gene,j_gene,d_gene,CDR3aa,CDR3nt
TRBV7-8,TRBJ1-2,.,CASSPDRGSYGYTF,TGTGCCAGCAGCCCCGATCGGGGAAGCTATGGCTACACCTTC
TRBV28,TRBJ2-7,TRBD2,CASTRTSGRYEQYF,TGTGCCAGCACTAGGACTAGCGGGAGGTACGAGCAGTACTTC
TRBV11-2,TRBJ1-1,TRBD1,CASSATGANTEAFF,TGTGCCAGCAGCGCGACAGGGGCTAACACTGAAGCTTTCTTT
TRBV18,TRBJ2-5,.,CASSPQQQETQYF,TGTGCCAGCTCACCACAGCAACAAGAGACCCAGTACTTC
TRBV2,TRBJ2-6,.,CASAFSGANVLTF,TGTGCCAGTGCGTTCTCTGGGGCCAACGTCCTGACTTTC
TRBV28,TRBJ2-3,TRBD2,CASSKPTSGIRLDTQYF,TGTGCCAGCAGCAAACCAACTAGCGGGATAAGGCTAGATACGCAGTATTTT
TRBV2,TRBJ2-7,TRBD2,CASSQRTSGYEQYF,TGTGCCAGCAGTCAACGGACTAGCGGTTACGAGCAGTACTTC
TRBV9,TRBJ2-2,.,CASSVGAGAGELFF,TGTGCCAGCAGCGTAGGGGCAGGGGCCGGGGAGCTGTTTTTT
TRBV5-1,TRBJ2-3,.,CASSLTPGQSTDTQYF,TGCGCCAGCAGCTTAACTCCGGGACAAAGCACGGATACGCAGTATTTT
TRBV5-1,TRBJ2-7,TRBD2,CASSLGLAGGEQYF,TGCGCCAGCAGCCTGGGACTAGCGGGAGGCGAGCAGTACTTC
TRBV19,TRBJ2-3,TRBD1,CASRTTGASTDTQYF,TGTGCCAGCCGAACTACAGGGGCTAGCACAGATACGCAGTATTTT
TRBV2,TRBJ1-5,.,CASSVSALSNQPQHF,TGTGCCAGCAGTGTTAGCGCCTTAAGCAATCAGCCCCAGCATTTT
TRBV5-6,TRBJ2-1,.,CASSSKLNPINSEQFF,TGTGCCAGCAGCTCTAAACTGAACCCCATAAACAGCGAGCAGTTCTTC
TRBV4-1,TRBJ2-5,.,CASSQEGTGPETQYF,TGCGCCAGCAGCCAAGAAGGCACAGGGCCAGAGACCCAGTACTTC
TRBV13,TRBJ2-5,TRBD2,CASSFPSLGGQETQYF,TGTGCCAGCAGCTTCCCTAGTCTGGGGGGGCAAGAGACCCAGTACTTC
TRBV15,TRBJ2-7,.,CATSRDRSSYEQYF,TGTGCCACCAGCAGAGACCGGAGCTCCTACGAGCAGTACTTC
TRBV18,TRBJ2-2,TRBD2,CASSPREGTRVDTGELFF,TGTGCCAGCTCACCAAGGGAGGGGACTAGAGTTGACACCGGGGAGCTGTTTTTT
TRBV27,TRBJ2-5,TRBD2,CASSFYSGGRETQYF,TGTGCCAGCAGTTTTTACAGCGGGGGGAGAGAGACCCAGTACTTC